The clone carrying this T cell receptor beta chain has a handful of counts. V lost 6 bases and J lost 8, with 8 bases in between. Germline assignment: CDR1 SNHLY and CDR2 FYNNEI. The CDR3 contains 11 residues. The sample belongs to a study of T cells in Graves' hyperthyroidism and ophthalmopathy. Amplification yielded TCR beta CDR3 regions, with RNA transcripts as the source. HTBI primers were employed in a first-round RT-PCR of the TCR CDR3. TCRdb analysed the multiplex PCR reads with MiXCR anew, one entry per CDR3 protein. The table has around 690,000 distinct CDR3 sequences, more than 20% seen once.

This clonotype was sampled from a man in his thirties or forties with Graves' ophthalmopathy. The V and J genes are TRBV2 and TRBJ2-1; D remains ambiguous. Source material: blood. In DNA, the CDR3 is TGTGCCAGCAGCACCATCGATGAGCAGTTCTTC. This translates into CASSTIDEQFF.